Sequencing of this T cell receptor (beta chain) was carried out in a study of T cell clonality in common variable immunodeficiency. Whole-study results and caveats: Reportedly, TCR beta sequences from common variable immunodeficiency showed fewer deletions and N-nucleotide insertions. CVID subjects shared fewer TCRbeta clones than healthy controls did.

The CDR3 loop spans 15 amino acids. Trimming took 6 bases from V and 4 from J; bases not matched to a gene: 9. The germline V gene encodes CDR1 KGHSH and CDR2 LQKENI. This clone occurred many times. Its specificity is not known. The missing CDR3 end, 3 residues past where the read stops, is filled in from the germline J gene. Caucasian heritage predominated among both patients and controls. Method: immunoSEQ multiplex PCR; TCRdb's copy keeps in-frame clones and lacks some. Recorded here are about 34,000 clones, none singletons. The chain carries TRBV18 and TRBJ2-5; 9 nucleotides match TRBD2. The clonotype was recovered from a person between 18 and 75 years old in good health. The sample was peripheral blood mononuclear cells. The covered CDR3 bases are TGTGCCAGCTCCTTCCGCGGGAGGGCCGGAGAGACC. This translates into CASSFRGRAGET. The whole CDR3 is CASSFRGRAGETQYF.